The rows below give T cell receptor beta chains drawn from one sample of a study of T cell responses to AZD1222 COVID-19 vaccine. Clones were sequenced by immunoSEQ multiplex PCR, and TCRdb holds only the in-frame ones, with some missing. The table includes 150,000 to 200,000 clones, about 90% detected once. Material: peripheral blood, obtained on day 0 of AZD1222 vaccination. The receptors come from an adult in good health. The CDR3 runs from the conserved cysteine through the conserved F or W. D genes are given only for firm matches. Clone size is stated in some rows and not others, as once, few, many or a class when expanded.

clone_size,j_call,v_call,d_call,cdr3_aa,cdr3_nt
NA,TRBJ1-5,TRBV6-5,NA,CASSRTPDQPQHF,TGTGCCAGCAGTCGAACACCAGATCAGCCCCAGCATTTT
once,TRBJ1-3,TRBV2,NA,CASRVGGTGNTIYF,TGTGCCAGCAGAGTGGGAGGAACTGGAAACACCATATATTTT
NA,TRBJ2-2,TRBV7-2,NA,CASSLSSSGELFF,TGTGCCAGCAGCTTATCAAGTTCCGGGGAGCTGTTTTTT
NA,TRBJ2-3,TRBV24-1,NA,CATSDFSGAQKSDTQYF,TGTGCCACCAGTGATTTCTCGGGAGCCCAGAAATCGGATACGCAGTATTTT
NA,TRBJ1-6,TRBV11-3,NA,CASSLDRQGNSPLHF,TGTGCCAGCAGCTTAGATCGCCAGGGAAACTCACCCCTCCACTTT
NA,TRBJ1-2,TRBV3-1/TRBV3-2,NA,CASSQDEQPWGYGYTF,TGTGCCAGCAGCCAAGACGAGCAGCCCTGGGGGTATGGCTACACCTTC
NA,TRBJ2-7,TRBV28,NA,CASSGGTVSYEQYF,TGTGCCAGCAGTGGCGGGACAGTCTCCTACGAGCAGTACTTC
NA,TRBJ1-6,TRBV25-1,TRBD1,CASSDLRTGSESPLHF,TGTGCCAGCAGTGACCTTAGGACAGGGTCTGAATCACCCCTCCACTTT
NA,TRBJ1-5,TRBV30,NA,CAWSLESNQPQHF,TGTGCCTGGAGTCTCGAAAGCAATCAGCCCCAGCATTTT
NA,TRBJ2-1,TRBV7-2,TRBD2,CASSPGLAPMAPSEQFF,TGTGCCAGCAGCCCGGGACTAGCGCCGATGGCGCCGTCAGAGCAGTTCTTC
NA,TRBJ1-6,TRBV5-6,TRBD1,CASSSYGDSFNSPLHF,TGTGCCAGCAGCTCGTATGGGGACAGTTTTAATTCACCCCTCCACTTT
NA,TRBJ2-6,TRBV25-1,NA,CASSESFGGANVLTF,TGTGCCAGCAGTGAATCTTTTGGAGGGGCCAACGTCCTGACTTTC
NA,TRBJ2-1,TRBV2,NA,CASRNRRQSSYNEQFF,TGTGCCAGCAGGAACAGGCGACAGAGCTCCTACAATGAGCAGTTCTTC
NA,TRBJ2-1,TRBV25-1,NA,CASSELLGTYNEQFF,TGTGCCAGCAGTGAGCTCTTGGGAACTTACAATGAGCAGTTCTTC
NA,TRBJ1-5,TRBV19,NA,CASSIDLLGQPQHF,TGTGCCAGTAGTATAGACCTTCTCGGGCAGCCCCAGCATTTT
NA,TRBJ2-1,TRBV28,NA,CASSLDNEQFF,TGTGCCAGCAGTCTCGACAATGAGCAGTTCTTC
NA,TRBJ1-2,TRBV19,NA,CASSTKTGRYGYTF,TGTGCCAGTAGCACCAAAACAGGACGCTATGGCTACACCTTC
once,TRBJ1-5,TRBV19,NA,CASSITHYSNQPQHF,TGTGCCAGTAGTATAACTCATTATAGCAATCAGCCCCAGCATTTT
NA,TRBJ1-5,TRBV4-3,NA,CASSQDKTGNNQPQHF,TGCGCCAGCAGCCAAGATAAAACAGGGAACAATCAGCCCCAGCATTTT
NA,TRBJ1-2,TRBV28,NA,CASSLFTSGYTF,TGTGCCAGCAGTTTATTTACCTCTGGCTACACCTTC
NA,TRBJ1-1,TRBV21-1,NA,CASSKHIETEAFF,TGTGCCAGCAGCAAACATATCGAAACTGAAGCTTTCTTT
NA,TRBJ1-5,TRBV7-2,NA,CASSLRPGQGSNQPQHF,TGTGCCAGCAGCTTAAGACCCGGGCAAGGGAGCAATCAGCCCCAGCATTTT
NA,TRBJ2-3,TRBV5-4,NA,CASRPESTDTQYF,TGTGCCAGCAGACCCGAAAGCACAGATACGCAGTATTTT
NA,TRBJ1-6,TRBV27,NA,CASIGWDVGYSPLHF,TGTGCCAGCATTGGATGGGACGTTGGGTATTCACCCCTCCACTTT
NA,TRBJ1-1,TRBV28,NA,CASTHLPAAALNTEAFF,TGTGCCAGCACCCACCTACCAGCGGCGGCCCTCAACACTGAAGCTTTCTTT
NA,TRBJ2-7,TRBV3-1/TRBV3-2,TRBD2,CASSLGLAGGVYEQYF,TGTGCCAGCAGCCTTGGACTAGCGGGGGGAGTATACGAGCAGTACTTC
NA,TRBJ2-7,TRBV7-2,TRBD1,CASRLEGTGDDEQYF,TGTGCCAGCAGGTTAGAGGGGACAGGGGACGACGAGCAGTACTTC
NA,TRBJ2-3,TRBV2,NA,CASSPGQKVTDTQYF,TGTGCCAGCAGTCCGGGACAAAAAGTCACAGATACGCAGTATTTT
NA,TRBJ1-2,TRBV15,NA,CATSSRRDGYTF,TGTGCCACCAGCAGCCGACGGGATGGCTACACCTTC
NA,TRBJ2-7,TRBV19,TRBD1,CASRGTGVSYEQYF,TGTGCCAGTCGGGGTACAGGGGTCTCCTACGAGCAGTACTTC
NA,TRBJ1-6,TRBV5-1,NA,CASSLAVGGAAPLHF,TGCGCCAGCAGCTTGGCCGTGGGGGGCGCAGCACCCCTCCACTTT
few,TRBJ2-1,TRBV7-2,NA,CASSERDPRPGEQFF,TGTGCCAGCAGCGAACGGGACCCCCGACCAGGTGAGCAGTTCTTC
NA,TRBJ1-4,TRBV4-3,NA,CASSQDPGPREKLFF,TGCGCCAGCAGCCAAGACCCGGGACCTAGGGAAAAACTGTTTTTT
NA,TRBJ1-3,TRBV5-1,NA,CASSPRGPENTIYF,TGCGCCAGCAGCCCGAGGGGCCCGGAAAACACCATATATTTT
NA,TRBJ1-3,TRBV10-2,TRBD1,CASSESWDRTGNTIYF,TGCGCCAGCAGTGAGTCGTGGGACAGAACCGGAAACACCATATATTTT
NA,TRBJ1-1,TRBV6-5,NA,CASSPSNTEAFF,TGTGCCAGCAGTCCTTCGAACACTGAAGCTTTCTTT
NA,TRBJ1-1,TRBV5-5,NA,CASSSSSREIEAFF,TGTGCCAGCAGCTCGTCGAGCCGGGAAATTGAAGCTTTCTTT
NA,TRBJ2-1,TRBV7-8,TRBD2,CASSSVRLAGSFRREQFF,TGTGCCAGCAGCTCGGTACGACTAGCGGGGTCCTTCCGAAGGGAGCAGTTCTTC
NA,TRBJ1-5,TRBV11-2,NA,CASSLGAGPREPQHF,TGTGCCAGCAGCTTAGGGGCCGGGCCCCGGGAGCCCCAGCATTTT
NA,TRBJ2-1,TRBV14,NA,CASSRNTGTLYNEQFF,TGTGCCAGCAGCCGGAACACCGGGACGCTTTACAATGAGCAGTTCTTC
NA,TRBJ1-3,TRBV9,NA,CASSVEAVSGNTIYF,TGTGCCAGCAGCGTAGAAGCGGTCTCTGGAAACACCATATATTTT